These 15 T cell receptor beta chains were sequenced from one sample in a study of human T cells and chemical hapten exposure. TCRdb reanalysed the RACE reads using MiXCR and keeps one entry per CDR3 protein. Altogether some 330,000 distinct CDR3 sequences are present, about 5% being singletons, with the ten largest covering over 6.5%. Time point described: pre-sensitization, week 0. Treatment noted: therapeutic diphenylcyclopropenone sensitization with weekly scalp DPC. This sample comprised whole blood, obtained in connection with sensitization to the hapten diphenylcyclopropenone (DPC). These receptors were obtained from a woman between 18 and 29 years old with alopecia areata. Some clones in this sample may be carry-over from other donors' samples.

This sequence joins TRBV7-2 and TRBJ1-5; perhaps TRBD1 as D (5 bases). In germline, CDR1 is SGHTA, CDR2 FQGNSA. The CDR3 totals 15 residues. Trimming removed 4 bases at V and 3 bases at J, with 13 bases between. The DNA of the CDR3 is TGTGCCAGCAGCTCCCAGGGTCTGCCCAATCAGCCCCAGCATTTT. Its translation: CASSSQGLPNQPQHF.

This clonotype was seen a handful of times. The chain carries TRBV7-9 and TRBJ2-2, with D perhaps TRBD2 (5 bases). The CDR3 consists of 16 residues. CDR1 and CDR2 (germline): SEHNR, FQNEAQ (reference sequence). Trimming took off 5 bases at V and 5 bases at J, with 18 bases between the two ends. CDR3 sequence reads: CASSIGQAAGTGELFF. CDR3 sequence (DNA): TGTGCCAGCAGCATCGGCCAAGCGGCTGGGACCGGGGAGCTGTTTTTT.

A few counts support this clonotype. The chain uses TRBV7-8 and TRBJ1-1; TRBD1 matches 7 bases. The CDR3 loop spans 17 amino acids. The V gene end was trimmed by 4 bases and the J gene end by 1 base; junction bases not matched to a gene: 12. The germline V gene encodes CDR1 SGHVS and CDR2 FQNEAQ. The CDR3 spells CASSSTGDSGPNTEAFF. The CDR3 region has the DNA TGTGCCAGCAGCTCAACAGGGGACAGTGGCCCGAACACTGAAGCTTTCTTT.

The chain carries TRBV12-3 or TRBV12-4 and TRBJ1-1, with D maybe TRBD1 (5 bases). With 6 bases removed from V and 1 base from J, the gap between germline ends came to 12 bases. This CDR3 contains 14 residues. The CDR3 here is CASRKVGENTEAFF. The CDR3 region has the DNA TGTGCCAGCAGAAAAGTAGGGGAGAACACTGAAGCTTTCTTT.

This clonotype was counted ten times or more. This chain connects TRBV7-9 to TRBJ1-3, with D uncertain. Trimming pared 1 base from V and 0 bases from J, leaving 4 bases between. Germline-derived CDR1 and CDR2 are SEHNR and FQNEAQ (reference sequence). The CDR3 contains 14 residues. CDR3 sequence (DNA): TGTGCCAGCAGCTTAGGTATCTCTGGAAACACCATATATTTT. Encoded protein: CASSLGISGNTIYF.

Only a few counts were recorded for this clonotype. CDR3 in amino acids: CASIISSGDTQYF. In DNA, the CDR3 is TGTGCCAGCATCATATCAAGCGGAGATACGCAGTATTTT. V and J are TRBV6-2 or TRBV6-3 and TRBJ2-3; tentatively, D is TRBD2 (5 bases). The CDR3 sequence is 13 residues long. The germline CDR1 and CDR2 sequences are MNHEY and SVGEGT. Trimming took 7 bases from V and 5 from J, leaving 13 bases between them.

Only a few counts were recorded for this clonotype. The V and J genes are TRBV28 and TRBJ1-5; 7 nucleotides line up with TRBD1. The CDR3 loop spans 15 amino acids. The ends lost 4 bases at V and 2 bases at J; junction bases unmatched: 5. Germline CDR1 reads MDHEN; CDR2 reads SYDVKM. The CDR3 bases are TGTGCCAGCAGTTCCCATGGGACAGGCAATCAGCCCCAGCATTTT. Translation: CASSSHGTGNQPQHF. Full variable domain (outside the CDR3, taken from reference TRBV28 and TRBJ1-5): DVKVTQSSRYLVKRTGEKVFLECVQDMDHENMFWYRQDPGLGLRLIYFSYDVKMKEKGDIPEGYSVSREKKERFSLILESASTNQTSMYLCASSSHGTGNQPQHFGDGTRLSIL.

In this sample, this clonotype turned up a few times. This chain joins TRBV6-2 or TRBV6-3 and TRBJ1-4; tentative D call: TRBD1 (6 bases). This CDR3 is 15 amino acids long. V shed 4 bases and J shed 6 bases, with 15 bases lying between them. Germline CDR1 and CDR2: MNHEY and SVGEGT. The CDR3 sequence: CASSWEQGLDEKLFF. The CDR3 DNA follows: TGTGCCAGCAGTTGGGAACAGGGTTTGGATGAAAAACTGTTTTTT.

This clonotype was counted a few times. V and J are TRBV27 and TRBJ1-5; D might be TRBD1 (5 bases). Trimming took 4 bases from V and 7 from J, leaving 11 bases between them. Germline V lookup: CDR1 MNHEY, CDR2 SMNVEV (reference sequence). There are 13 residues in the CDR3. The CDR3, as DNA: TGTGCCAGCAGTTCGACAGTAACCCAGCCCCAGCATTTT. Its protein is CASSSTVTQPQHF.

V is TRBV11-2 and J is TRBJ1-6; 7 nucleotides line up with TRBD1. The junction had 5 bases not matched to a gene; V was cut back by 1 base and J by 8 bases. The CDR3 length is 15 residues. The germline V gene encodes CDR1 SGHAT and CDR2 FQNNGV. CDR3 in amino acids: CASSLGRGGDSPLHF. The CDR3 nucleotides are TGTGCCAGCAGCTTAGGAAGAGGGGGCGATTCACCCCTCCACTTT.

V usage is TRBV3-1 and J usage is TRBJ2-1, with D possibly being TRBD2 (6 bases). CDR1 and CDR2 from the germline V gene are LGHDT and YNNKEL (reference sequence). The CDR3 covers 16 residues. Trimming pared 1 base from V and 3 bases from J, leaving 13 bases between. CDR3 in amino acids: CASSQAWGVRYNEQFF. The DNA of the CDR3 is TGTGCCAGCAGCCAAGCGTGGGGGGTTCGCTACAATGAGCAGTTCTTC.

This clonotype appeared many times. V gene TRBV4-3 combines with J gene TRBJ2-6; D tentatively reads TRBD1 or TRBD2 (5 bases each). The CDR3 runs 15 residues. Germline loops: CDR1 LGHNA, CDR2 YSLEER. Trimming cost V 0 bases and J 4 bases, with 7 bases left between them. The CDR3 DNA is TGCGCCAGCAGCCAAGATTGGGGGGGGGCCAACGTCCTGACTTTC. It yields the protein CASSQDWGGANVLTF.

This clonotype has a count of ten or more. The chain employs TRBV7-8 and TRBJ2-3, with D possibly matching TRBD1 (5 bases). There are 14 residues in the CDR3. Germline V CDR1 and CDR2: SGHVS, FQNEAQ. V was cut by 1 base and J by 5 bases, with 10 bases left in between. In nucleotides, the CDR3 is TGTGCCAGCAGCTTAGAGCAGGGTCGAGATACGCAGTATTTT. Translated: CASSLEQGRDTQYF.

This clonotype was counted ten times or more. The chain employs TRBV9 and TRBJ1-1; no reliable D call. There are 11 residues in the CDR3. V was pared by 0 bases and J by 9 bases, with 6 bases between. The germline V gene encodes CDR1 SGDLS and CDR2 YYNGEE. The CDR3 region has the DNA TGTGCCAGCAGCGTAGGAGATCAAGCTTTCTTT. Its translation: CASSVGDQAFF.

The sample holds many counts of this clonotype. The J gene is TRBJ2-6, the V gene TRBV12-3 or TRBV12-4, with TRBD2 as a possible D gene (6 bases). The CDR3 length is 13 residues. V lost 5 bases to trimming and J lost 11 bases, with 13 bases between them. The CDR3 nucleotides read TGTGCCAGCAGTCCCGGGGGAAATCACGTCCTGACTTTC. Amino acids: CASSPGGNHVLTF.